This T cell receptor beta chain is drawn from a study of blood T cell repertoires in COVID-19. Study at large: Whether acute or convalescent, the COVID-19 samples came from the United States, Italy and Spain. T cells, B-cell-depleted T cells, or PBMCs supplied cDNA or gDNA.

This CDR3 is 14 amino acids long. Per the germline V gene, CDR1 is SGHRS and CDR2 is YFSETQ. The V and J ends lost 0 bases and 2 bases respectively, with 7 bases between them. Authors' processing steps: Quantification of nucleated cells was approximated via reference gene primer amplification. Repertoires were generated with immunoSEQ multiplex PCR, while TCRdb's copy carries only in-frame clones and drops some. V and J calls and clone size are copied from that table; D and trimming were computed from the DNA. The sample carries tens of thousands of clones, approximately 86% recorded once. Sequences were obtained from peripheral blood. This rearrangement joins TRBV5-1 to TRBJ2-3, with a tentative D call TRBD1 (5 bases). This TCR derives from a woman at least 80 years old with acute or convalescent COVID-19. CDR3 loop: CASSLGQITDTQYF. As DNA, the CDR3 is TGCGCCAGCAGCTTGGGACAGATCACAGATACGCAGTATTTT.